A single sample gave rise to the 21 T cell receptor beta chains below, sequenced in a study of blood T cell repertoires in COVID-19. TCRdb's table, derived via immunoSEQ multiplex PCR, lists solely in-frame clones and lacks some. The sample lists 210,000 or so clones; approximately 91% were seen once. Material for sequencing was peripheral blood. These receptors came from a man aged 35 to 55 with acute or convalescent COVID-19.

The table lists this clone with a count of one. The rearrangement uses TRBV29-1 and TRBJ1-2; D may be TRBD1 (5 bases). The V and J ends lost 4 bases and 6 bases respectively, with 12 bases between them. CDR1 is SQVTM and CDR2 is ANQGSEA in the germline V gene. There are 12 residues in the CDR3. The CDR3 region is CSVVSGSDGYTF. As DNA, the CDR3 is TGCAGCGTTGTGTCAGGGTCGGATGGCTACACCTTC.

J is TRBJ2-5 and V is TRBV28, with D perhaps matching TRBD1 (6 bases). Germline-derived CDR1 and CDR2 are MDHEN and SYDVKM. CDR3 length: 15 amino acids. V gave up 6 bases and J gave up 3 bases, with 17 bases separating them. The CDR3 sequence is CASRRGRQDEETQYF. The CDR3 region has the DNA TGTGCCAGCAGGCGTGGGAGACAGGATGAAGAGACCCAGTACTTC.

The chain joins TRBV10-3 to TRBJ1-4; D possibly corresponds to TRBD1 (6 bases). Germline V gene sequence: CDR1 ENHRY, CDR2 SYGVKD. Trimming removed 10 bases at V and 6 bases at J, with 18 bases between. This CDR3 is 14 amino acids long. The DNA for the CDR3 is TGTGCCACCAAGCGGCCAGGGGCTGATGAAAAACTGTTTTTT. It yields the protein CATKRPGADEKLFF.

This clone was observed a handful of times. This chain's CDR3 is CAWSGGQDQPQHF. The DNA for the CDR3 is TGTGCCTGGAGTGGGGGACAGGACCAGCCCCAGCATTTT. V is TRBV30 and J is TRBJ1-5; 8 bases are shared with TRBD1. V trimming: 1 base; J trimming: 7 bases; junction bases outside the gene matches: 3. The CDR3 runs to 13 residues. Germline V gene data show CDR1 as GTSNPN and CDR2 as SVGIG (reference sequence).

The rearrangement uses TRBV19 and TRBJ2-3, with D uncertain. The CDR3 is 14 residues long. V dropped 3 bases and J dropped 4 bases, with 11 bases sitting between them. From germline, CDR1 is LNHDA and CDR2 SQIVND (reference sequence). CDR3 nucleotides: TGTGCCAGTAGTATTGGGCAAGCCTCAGATACGCAGTATTTT. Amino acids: CASSIGQASDTQYF.

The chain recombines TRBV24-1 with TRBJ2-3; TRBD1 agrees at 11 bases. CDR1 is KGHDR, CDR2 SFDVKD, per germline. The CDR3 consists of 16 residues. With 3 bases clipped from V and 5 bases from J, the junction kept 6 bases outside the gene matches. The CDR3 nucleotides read TGTGCCACCAGTGATAGGGACAGGGGGTACAAAGATACGCAGTATTTT. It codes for CATSDRDRGYKDTQYF.

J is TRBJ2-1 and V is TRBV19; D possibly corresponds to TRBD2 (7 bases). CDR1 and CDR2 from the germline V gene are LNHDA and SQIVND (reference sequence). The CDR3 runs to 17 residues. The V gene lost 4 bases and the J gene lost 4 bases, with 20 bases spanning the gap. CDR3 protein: CASSTMPLGGPYNEQFF. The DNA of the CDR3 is TGTGCCAGTAGTACCATGCCGTTGGGGGGGCCTTACAATGAGCAGTTCTTC. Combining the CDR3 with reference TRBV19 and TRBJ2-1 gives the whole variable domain DGGITQSPKYLFRKEGQNVTLSCEQNLNHDAMYWYRQDPGQGLRLIYYSQIVNDFQKGDIAEGYSVSREKKESFPLTVTSAQKNPTAFYLCASSTMPLGGPYNEQFFGPGTRLTVL.

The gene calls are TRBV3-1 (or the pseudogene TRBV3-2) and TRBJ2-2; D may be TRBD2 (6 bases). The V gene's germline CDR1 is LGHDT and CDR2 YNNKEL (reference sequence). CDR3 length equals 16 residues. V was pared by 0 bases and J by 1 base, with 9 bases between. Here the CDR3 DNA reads TGTGCCAGCAGCCAAGACGGGGGAAGGAACACCGGGGAGCTGTTTTTT. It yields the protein CASSQDGGRNTGELFF.

The CDR3 sequence is CASSFRGGVYEQYF. The CDR3 DNA sequence: TGTGCCAGCAGTTTTCGGGGGGGGGTGTACGAGCAGTACTTC. The V gene is TRBV27, the J gene TRBJ2-7; 8 bases align to TRBD2. CDR1 is MNHEY, CDR2 SMNVEV, per germline (reference sequence). CDR3 length: 14 amino acids. V lost 3 bases to trimming and J lost 4 bases; unmatched junction nucleotides: 5.

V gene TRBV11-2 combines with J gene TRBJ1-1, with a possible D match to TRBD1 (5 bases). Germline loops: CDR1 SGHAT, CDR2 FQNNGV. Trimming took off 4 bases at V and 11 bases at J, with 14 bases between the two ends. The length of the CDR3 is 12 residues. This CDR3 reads CASSSMGQDAFF. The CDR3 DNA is TGTGCCAGCAGCTCTATGGGGCAAGACGCTTTCTTT.

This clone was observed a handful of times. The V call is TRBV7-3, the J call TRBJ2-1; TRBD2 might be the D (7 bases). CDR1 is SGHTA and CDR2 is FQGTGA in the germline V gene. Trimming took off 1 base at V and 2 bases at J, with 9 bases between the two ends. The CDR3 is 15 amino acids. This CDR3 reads CASSLNGGPYNEQFF. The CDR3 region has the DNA TGTGCCAGCAGCTTAAACGGGGGGCCCTACAATGAGCAGTTCTTC.

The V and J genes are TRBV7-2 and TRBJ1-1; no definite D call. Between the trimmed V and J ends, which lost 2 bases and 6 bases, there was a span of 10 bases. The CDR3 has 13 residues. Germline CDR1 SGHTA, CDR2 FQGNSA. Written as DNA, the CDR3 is TGTGCCAGCAGCTTAAACAGCCCGTCTGAAGCTTTCTTT. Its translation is CASSLNSPSEAFF.

CDR3 protein: CASSPFRGRESEQYF. DNA of the CDR3: TGTGCCAGCTCACCATTCCGAGGCAGAGAGAGCGAGCAGTACTTC. The chain has TRBV18 and TRBJ2-7; D unclear. The CDR3 covers 15 residues. CDR1 and CDR2 from the germline V gene are KGHSH and LQKENI. V lost 2 bases, J lost 6 bases, and 17 bases lay in between.

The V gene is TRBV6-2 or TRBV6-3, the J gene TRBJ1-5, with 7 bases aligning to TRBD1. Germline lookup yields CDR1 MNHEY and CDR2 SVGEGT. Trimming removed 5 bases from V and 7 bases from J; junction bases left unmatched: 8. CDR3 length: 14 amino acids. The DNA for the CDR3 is TGTGCCAGCAGTGCTACAGGGGTAGGGCAGCCCCAGCATTTT. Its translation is CASSATGVGQPQHF.

The CDR3 bases are TGTGCCAGCTCATCGTCGGGGGGGCCCGGGAATGAGCAGTTCTTC. This encodes CASSSSGGPGNEQFF. The rearrangement links TRBV18 to TRBJ2-1, with 8 bases matching TRBD2. The CDR3 sequence is 15 residues long. V gave up 5 bases and J gave up 7 bases; unmatched junction bases: 10. CDR1 and CDR2 (germline): KGHSH, LQKENI.

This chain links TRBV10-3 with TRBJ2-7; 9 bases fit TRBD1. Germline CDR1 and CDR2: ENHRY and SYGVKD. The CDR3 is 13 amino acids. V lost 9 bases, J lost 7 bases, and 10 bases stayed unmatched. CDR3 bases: TGTGCCATTTCCGGGACAGGGCGTGAAGAGCAGTACTTC. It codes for CAISGTGREEQYF.

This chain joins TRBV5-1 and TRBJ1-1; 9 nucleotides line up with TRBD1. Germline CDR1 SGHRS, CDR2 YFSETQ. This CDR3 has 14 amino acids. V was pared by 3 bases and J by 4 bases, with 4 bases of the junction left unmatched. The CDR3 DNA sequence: TGCGCCAGCAGCTGGGGGACAGGGATCACTGAAGCTTTCTTT. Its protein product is CASSWGTGITEAFF.

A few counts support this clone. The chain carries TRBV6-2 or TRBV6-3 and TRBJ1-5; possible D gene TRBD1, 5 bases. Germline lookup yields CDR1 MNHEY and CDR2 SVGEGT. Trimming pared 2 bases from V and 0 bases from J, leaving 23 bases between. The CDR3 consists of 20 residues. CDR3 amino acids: CASSYTSRGQGAYSNQPQHF. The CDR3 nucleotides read TGTGCCAGCAGTTACACGTCGCGGGGCCAAGGGGCTTATAGCAATCAGCCCCAGCATTTT.

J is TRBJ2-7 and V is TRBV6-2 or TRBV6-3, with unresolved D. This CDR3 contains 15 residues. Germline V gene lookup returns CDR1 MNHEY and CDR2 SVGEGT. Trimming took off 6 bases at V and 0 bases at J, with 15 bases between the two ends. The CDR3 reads CASSKSRLRSYEQYF. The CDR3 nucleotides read TGTGCCAGCAGCAAATCCCGACTGCGCTCCTACGAGCAGTACTTC.

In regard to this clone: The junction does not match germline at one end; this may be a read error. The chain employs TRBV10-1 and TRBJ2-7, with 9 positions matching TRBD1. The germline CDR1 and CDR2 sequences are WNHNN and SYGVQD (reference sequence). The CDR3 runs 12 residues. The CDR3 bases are TGCGCCAGCAGCCCCGGGACAGGGATTACAAACTTC. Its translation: CASSPGTGITNF.

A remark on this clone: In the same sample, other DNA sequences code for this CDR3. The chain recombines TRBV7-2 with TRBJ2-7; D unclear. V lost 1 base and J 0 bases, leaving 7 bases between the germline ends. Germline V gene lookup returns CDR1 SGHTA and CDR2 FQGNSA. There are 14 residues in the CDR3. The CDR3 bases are TGTGCCAGCAGCTTAGTACCCGGCTCCTACGAGCAGTACTTC. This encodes CASSLVPGSYEQYF.